The 32 T cell receptor beta chains reported below all come from one sample, sequenced in a study of T cell clones after liver transplantation. Method: immunoSEQ multiplex PCR; TCRdb's copy keeps in-frame clones and lacks some. The table shows about 6,900 clones, with 70% occurring only once. The sample in question was CD8+ T cells from blood, obtained before liver transplant. The receptors here all came from a human donor who received a liver transplant.

This clone is a singleton in its sample. CDR3 sequence: CASSLARQRGYTGELFF. CDR3 sequence (DNA): TGTGCCAGCAGCTTAGCGCGGCAGCGGGGGTACACCGGGGAGCTGTTTTTT. The chain combines TRBV7-2 with TRBJ2-2; 8 nucleotides align to TRBD2. CDR3 length: 17 amino acids. Germline V CDR1 and CDR2: SGHTA, FQGNSA. The trim removed 0 bases at V and 3 bases at J, leaving 6 bases unmatched.

The V call is TRBV11-2, the J call TRBJ2-7; 7 nucleotides agree with TRBD1. Germline V lookup: CDR1 SGHAT, CDR2 FQNNGV. Germline trimming cut 3 bases from V and 1 base from J; bases unmatched to any gene: 0. The CDR3 extends over 13 amino acids. The CDR3 DNA reads TGTGCCAGCAGCTTGGGACAGTCCTACGAGCAGTACGTC. Encoded protein: CASSLGQSYEQYV.

The chain uses TRBV6-6 and TRBJ2-7, with D hard to call. V lost 0 bases, J lost 3 bases, and 15 bases lay in between. This CDR3 has 16 residues. The germline V gene has CDR1 MNHNY and CDR2 SVGAGI (reference sequence). The chain's CDR3 is CASSYSRSVTNYEQYV. The CDR3 nucleotides are TGTGCCAGCAGTTACTCGAGGAGCGTGACGAACTACGAGCAGTACGTC.

The rearrangement joins TRBV10-3 to TRBJ1-4, with D possibly TRBD1 on 6 matching bases. The CDR3 loop spans 14 amino acids. The germline V gene has CDR1 ENHRY and CDR2 SYGVKD. V dropped 5 bases and J dropped 4 bases, with 11 bases sitting between them. CDR3 amino acids: CAISKEGGNEKLFF. The DNA for the CDR3 is TGTGCCATCAGTAAGGAGGGGGGTAATGAAAAACTGTTTTTT.

The rearrangement joins TRBV6-1 to TRBJ1-2; TRBD1 agrees at 7 bases. CDR1 is MNHNS and CDR2 is SASEGT in the germline V gene. CDR3 length: 18 residues. Trimming cost V 0 bases and J 2 bases; bases outside gene matches: 12. The CDR3 nucleotides read TGTGCCAGCAGTGAAGCCATTATTTCGACAGGGACAAACTATGGCTACACCTTC. This encodes CASSEAIISTGTNYGYTF.

The chain is built from TRBV6-5 and TRBJ2-2, with TRBD2 matching 8 bases. CDR1 MNHEY and CDR2 SVGAGI come from the germline V gene. The CDR3 is 13 residues long. The V segment lost 0 bases and the J segment 15 bases; nucleotides outside the gene matches: 6. The CDR3 nucleotides are TGTGCCAGCAGTTACTCGACCGGGGGGGCGTTGTTTTTT. Residues: CASSYSTGGALFF.

Only a few counts were recorded for this clone. This chain joins TRBV5-8 and TRBJ2-7, with D perhaps matching TRBD2 (6 bases). The CDR3 is 14 residues long. The V end was cut by 0 bases, the J end by 5 bases, with 12 bases between. Germline V lookup: CDR1 SGHTS, CDR2 YDEGEE. Written as DNA, the CDR3 is TGTGCCAGCAGCTTGGCGGGAGAGATCAACGAGCAGTACTTC. Translation gives CASSLAGEINEQYF.

The chain employs TRBV4-1 and TRBJ2-1, with 13 positions matching TRBD2. J gave up 4 bases and V 0 bases, and 6 bases lay outside the gene matches. The CDR3 has 18 amino acids. Germline CDR1 is MGHRA and CDR2 is YSYEKL. CDR3 nucleotide sequence: TGCGCCAGCAGCCAAGAGGGGGGACTAGCGGGAAGGTACAATGAGCAGTTCTTC. As protein: CASSQEGGLAGRYNEQFF.

The rearrangement links TRBV11-2 to TRBJ2-7; the D gene could be TRBD1 or TRBD2 (5 bases each). V dropped 4 bases and J dropped 3 bases, with 16 bases sitting between them. This CDR3 has 15 residues. The germline V gene has CDR1 SGHAT and CDR2 FQNNGV. The CDR3 DNA reads as TGTGCCAGCAGCTCCCCAGGGAGAGGAGGCTACGAGCAGTACTTC. Its translation is CASSSPGRGGYEQYF.

The chain has TRBV27 and TRBJ2-1; D is possibly TRBD1 (5 bases). CDR3 length: 14 residues. The germline V gene encodes CDR1 MNHEY and CDR2 SMNVEV (reference sequence). V was shortened by 6 bases and J by 5 bases, with 14 bases between the two germline ends. CDR3 nucleotides: TGTGCCAGCAGCTCCCTGACAGAAAACAATGAGCAGTTCTTC. The encoded protein is CASSSLTENNEQFF.

The V call is TRBV11-2, the J call TRBJ1-4; D might be TRBD1 (6 bases). Trimming left V 1 base short and J 4 bases short, with 13 bases between. Germline V gene lookup returns CDR1 SGHAT and CDR2 FQNNGV. CDR3 length equals 16 residues. CDR3 DNA sequence: TGTGCCAGCAGCTTAGGGCAGGGGCTGGGTAATGAAAAACTGTTTTTT. Its protein product is CASSLGQGLGNEKLFF.

This rearrangement joins TRBV15 to TRBJ2-7, with D unresolved. Trimming cost V 0 bases and J 1 base, with 19 bases left between them. The CDR3 sequence is 18 residues long. Per the germline V gene, CDR1 is LNHNV and CDR2 is YYDKDF (reference sequence). The CDR3 DNA reads TGTGCCACCAGCAGAGATCTTCGCGGCAGCTCACCTTCCTACGAGCAGTACTTC. Encoded protein: CATSRDLRGSSPSYEQYF.

V and J are TRBV7-2 and TRBJ2-5, with D perhaps TRBD2 (7 bases). Deletions cut 1 base from V and 0 bases from J, with 15 bases between. The CDR3 contains 17 residues. Germline-derived CDR1 and CDR2 are SGHTA and FQGNSA. The CDR3 is CASSLGSGTNNQETQYF. CDR3 coding DNA: TGTGCCAGCAGCTTAGGCAGCGGGACAAACAACCAAGAGACCCAGTACTTC.

This clone was detected only once. The rearrangement links TRBV30 to TRBJ1-2; a possible D gene is TRBD1 (6 bases). Per germline, CDR1 GTSNPN and CDR2 SVGIG (reference sequence). The CDR3 covers 14 residues. V was shortened by 3 bases and J by 2 bases, with 13 bases between the two germline ends. CDR3: CAWSPGHQNYGYTF. In nucleotides, the CDR3 is TGTGCCTGGAGCCCGGGACACCAGAACTATGGCTACACCTTC.

This chain connects TRBV21-1 to TRBJ2-7; TRBD2, the table's D call, was not compared with the DNA. TRBV21-1 is given as a pseudogene. The length of the CDR3 is 22 residues. As DNA, the CDR3 is TGTGCCAGCAGCAGCTTAGCGGGAGGGCCGGTGTTGAACCCCCATCTGCTCTACGAGCAGTACGTC. Translating gives CASSSLAGGPVLNPHLLYEQYV.

The gene calls are TRBV29-1 and TRBJ2-3; 8 bases are shared with TRBD1. The CDR3 is 13 amino acids. V trimming: 7 bases; J trimming: 5 bases; junction bases outside the gene matches: 8. CDR1 is SQVTM and CDR2 is ANQGSEA in the germline V gene. In nucleotides, the CDR3 is TGCAGCGCCGCCGGGACAGGAATAGATACGCAGTATTTT. Its translation is CSAAGTGIDTQYF.

The V call is TRBV15, the J call TRBJ1-5, with D unclear. V was trimmed by 0 bases and J by 3 bases, leaving 9 bases between them. The CDR3 runs 15 residues. CDR1 and CDR2 from the germline V gene are LNHNV and YYDKDF (reference sequence). The CDR3 is CATSRDMGFNQPQHF. DNA of the CDR3: TGTGCCACCAGCAGAGATATGGGCTTCAATCAGCCCCAGCATTTT.

The V call is TRBV2, the J call TRBJ2-7; D tentatively fits TRBD1 or TRBD2 (5 bases each). Deletions cut 2 bases from V and 2 bases from J, with 19 bases between. Germline lookup yields CDR1 SNHLY and CDR2 FYNNEI. This CDR3 contains 17 residues. The CDR3 reads CASSETGTPRLAYEQYF. CDR3 sequence (DNA): TGTGCCAGCAGTGAAACCGGGACCCCCCGTCTCGCCTACGAGCAGTACTTC.

The rearrangement links TRBV2 to TRBJ1-2; D not certain. The CDR3 contains 13 residues. Germline V lookup: CDR1 SNHLY, CDR2 FYNNEI. The V and J ends lost 7 bases and 5 bases respectively, with 14 bases between them. The CDR3 reads CASTPNPFYGYTF. CDR3 nucleotide sequence: TGTGCCAGCACTCCTAACCCATTTTATGGCTACACCTTC.

The rearrangement joins TRBV5-6 to TRBJ1-1; 7 bases match TRBD1. The trim removed 0 bases at V and 1 base at J, leaving 12 bases unmatched. The length of the CDR3 is 18 residues. CDR1 SGHDT and CDR2 YYEEEE come from the germline V gene. CDR3 protein: CASSLERGRKGRNTEAFF. CDR3 in DNA: TGTGCCAGCAGCTTGGAGAGGGGGCGCAAAGGCCGGAACACTGAAGCTTTCTTT.

This clone was picked up one time. The CDR3 DNA is TGTGCCAGTAGTACAGACGAATTAGGGACAGGGGTGATCACCGGGGAGCTGTTTTTT. It yields the protein CASSTDELGTGVITGELFF. V and J are TRBV19 and TRBJ2-2; TRBD1 matches 10 bases. Per the germline V gene, CDR1 is LNHDA and CDR2 is SQIVND (reference sequence). The CDR3 has 19 residues. After removal of 4 bases from V and 4 bases from J, the junction contained 15 bases not matched to a gene.

This clone is labeled as medium-sized. The chain employs TRBV29-1 and TRBJ1-1, with TRBD1 as a possible D gene (6 bases). Trimming left V 4 bases short and J 3 bases short, with 9 bases between. The CDR3 extends over 12 amino acids. Looked up from germline, CDR1 is SQVTM and CDR2 is ANQGSEA. In nucleotides, the CDR3 is TGCAGCGTTGTGCCAGGGGACACTGAAGCTTTCTTT. Its translation is CSVVPGDTEAFF.

The V gene is TRBV4-3, the J gene TRBJ1-2; tentative D call: TRBD1 (6 bases). This CDR3 is built from 14 residues. Trimming left V 2 bases short and J 6 bases short, with 13 bases between. Germline CDR1 and CDR2: LGHNA and YSLEER. CDR3 amino acids: CASSQSQGRDGYTF. The CDR3 DNA is TGCGCCAGCAGCCAATCACAGGGTCGGGATGGCTACACCTTC.

This clone was detected a few times. This chain links TRBV7-9 with TRBJ1-1; D is unclear. There are 11 residues in the CDR3. V lost 1 base and J 5 bases, leaving 2 bases between the germline ends. Germline loops: CDR1 SEHNR, CDR2 FQNEAQ (reference sequence). CDR3 sequence: CASSLGTEAFF. CDR3 sequence (DNA): TGTGCCAGCAGCTTAGGTACTGAAGCTTTCTTT.

V gene TRBV6-1 combines with J gene TRBJ2-5; TRBD2 aligns across 9 bases. V lost 3 bases, J lost 4 bases, and 6 bases stayed unmatched. CDR1 MNHNS and CDR2 SASEGT come from the germline V gene. The length of the CDR3 is 15 residues. The CDR3 loop is CASSDWTSASETQYF. DNA of the CDR3: TGTGCCAGCAGTGATTGGACTAGCGCATCAGAGACCCAGTACTTC.

This clone was counted a few times. The chain carries TRBV5-6 and TRBJ2-7, with 9 bases lining up with TRBD1. CDR1 and CDR2 from the germline V gene are SGHDT and YYEEEE. V was pared by 0 bases and J by 2 bases, with 3 bases of the junction left unmatched. This CDR3 is 15 amino acids long. The CDR3 protein is CASSLGQGETYEQYF. The CDR3 DNA sequence: TGTGCCAGCAGCTTGGGACAGGGGGAAACCTACGAGCAGTACTTC. Based on the CDR3 plus reference TRBV5-6 and TRBJ2-7, the full variable domain is DAGVTQSPTHLIKTRGQQVTLRCSPKSGHDTVSWYQQALGQGPQFIFQYYEEEERQRGNFPDRFSGHQFPNYSSELNVNALLLGDSALYLCASSLGQGETYEQYFGPGTRLTVT.

V and J are TRBV6-1 and TRBJ2-7; 10 nucleotides line up with TRBD2. This CDR3 region has 15 residues. Germline-derived CDR1 and CDR2 are MNHNS and SASEGT. J lost 0 bases, V lost 2 bases, and 1 base had no gene match. This chain's CDR3 is CASSETSGVSYEQYV. CDR3 sequence (DNA): TGTGCCAGCAGTGAAACTAGCGGGGTCTCCTACGAGCAGTACGTC.

This clone was counted a few times. The chain combines TRBV9 with TRBJ2-3; possible D gene TRBD2, 5 bases. CDR1 SGDLS and CDR2 YYNGEE come from the germline V gene. This CDR3 comprises 16 residues. V was pared by 0 bases and J by 2 bases, with 13 bases between. The CDR3 loop is CASSVVEGETTDTQYF. The CDR3 DNA reads as TGTGCCAGCAGCGTAGTCGAGGGAGAAACCACAGATACGCAGTATTTT.

The chain couples TRBV30 to TRBJ1-4; D call uncertain. CDR1 and CDR2 from the germline V gene are GTSNPN and SVGIG (reference sequence). The CDR3 is 11 residues long. V lost 5 bases, J lost 10 bases, and 11 bases lay in between. The CDR3: CAWGPPPKLFF. The DNA for the CDR3 is TGTGCCTGGGGACCACCGCCAAAACTGTTTTTT.

The rearrangement joins TRBV5-1 to TRBJ2-3; 8 nucleotides align to TRBD2. This CDR3 is built from 16 residues. Germline lookup yields CDR1 SGHRS and CDR2 YFSETQ. V gave up 2 bases and J gave up 4 bases; unmatched junction bases: 9. The CDR3 nucleotides read TGCGCCAGCAGCTTATGGGAGACTAGCGCGCCAGATACGCAGTATTTT. This gives the protein CASSLWETSAPDTQYF.

This sequence joins TRBV4-3 and TRBJ1-4; TRBD1 matches 12 bases. CDR1 is LGHNA and CDR2 is YSLEER in the germline V gene. V was clipped by 0 bases and J by 7 bases; unmatched bases: 3. The length of the CDR3 is 16 residues. CDR3 residues: CASSQERGQGAEKLFF. The CDR3 region has the DNA TGCGCCAGCAGCCAAGAGAGGGGACAGGGGGCTGAAAAACTGTTTTTT.

This clone was seen more than once but under ten times. The rearrangement uses TRBV4-3 and TRBJ1-1, with unresolved D. The ends were cut back, 1 base at V and 1 base at J, with 4 bases in the middle. CDR1 and CDR2 (germline): LGHNA, YSLEER. This CDR3 has 13 amino acids. The CDR3 spells CASSQAGNTEAFF. The CDR3 DNA reads as TGCGCCAGCAGCCAAGCCGGGAACACTGAAGCTTTCTTT.